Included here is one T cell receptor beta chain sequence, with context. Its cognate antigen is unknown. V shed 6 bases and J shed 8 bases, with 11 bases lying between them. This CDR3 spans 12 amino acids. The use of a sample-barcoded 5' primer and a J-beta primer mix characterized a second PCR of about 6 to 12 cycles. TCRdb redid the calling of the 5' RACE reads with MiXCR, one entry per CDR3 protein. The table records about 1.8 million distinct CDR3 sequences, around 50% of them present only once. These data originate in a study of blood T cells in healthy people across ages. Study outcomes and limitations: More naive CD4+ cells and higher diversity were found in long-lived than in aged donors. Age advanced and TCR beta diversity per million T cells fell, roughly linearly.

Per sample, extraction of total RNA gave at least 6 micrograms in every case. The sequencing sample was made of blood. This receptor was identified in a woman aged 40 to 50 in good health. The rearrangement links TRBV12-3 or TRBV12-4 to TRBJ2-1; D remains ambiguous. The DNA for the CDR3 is TGTGCCAGCAGCGGTCAGTCAGATGAGCAGTTCTTC. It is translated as CASSGQSDEQFF.